These T cell receptor beta chains were read from a single sample in a study of T cell changes during pregnancy in multiple sclerosis. Libraries were prepared by immunoSEQ multiplex PCR; TCRdb keeps only in-frame clonotypes and omits some of them. The sample includes roughly 50,000 clones, about nine tenths seen only once; the top ten take approximately 1.1%. Here the sequenced sample was peripheral blood, taken after pregnancy. The receptors shown here come from a female donor in good health, enrolled as a control in a pregnancy study. Both conserved end residues are part of each CDR3. A D gene is named only where the DNA matches it firmly. Some rows mark clone size as missing; the rest say once, few, many or name a class of expanded clone.

v_gene: TRBV19; j_gene: TRBJ1-6; abundance: once; d_gene: .; CDR3nt: TGTGCCAGTAGTCGCATCGGGGTCGGCTCACCCCTCCACTTT; CDR3aa: CASSRIGVGSPLHF
v_gene: TRBV28; j_gene: TRBJ1-3; abundance: .; d_gene: .; CDR3nt: TGTGCCAGCCATACACAGGGTTTTAATGGAAACACCATATATTTT; CDR3aa: CASHTQGFNGNTIYF
v_gene: TRBV25-1; j_gene: TRBJ1-2; abundance: .; d_gene: TRBD1; CDR3nt: TGTGCCAGCAGTAGACCGGGACAGGGGGACTATGGCTACACCTTC; CDR3aa: CASSRPGQGDYGYTF
v_gene: TRBV27; j_gene: TRBJ1-4; abundance: .; d_gene: .; CDR3nt: TGTGCCAGCACCAGGGCCGGGAGTGAAAAACTGTTTTTT; CDR3aa: CASTRAGSEKLFF
v_gene: TRBV7-9; j_gene: TRBJ2-2; abundance: .; d_gene: TRBD2; CDR3nt: TGTGCCAGCAGCTTAGGTCTAGCGGGGAACACCGGGGAGCTGTTTTTT; CDR3aa: CASSLGLAGNTGELFF
v_gene: TRBV4-3; j_gene: TRBJ1-3; abundance: .; d_gene: .; CDR3nt: TGCGCCAGCAGCCAACTAGACCCCTTCTCTGGAAACACCATATATTTT; CDR3aa: CASSQLDPFSGNTIYF
v_gene: TRBV19; j_gene: TRBJ2-1; abundance: .; d_gene: .; CDR3nt: TGTGCCAGTAGTATAGTTGTAGGGAGTGAGCAGTTCTTC; CDR3aa: CASSIVVGSEQFF
v_gene: TRBV6-5; j_gene: TRBJ1-2; abundance: .; d_gene: TRBD1; CDR3nt: TGTGCCAGCAGTTACTCGACTCAGGGGGCGAACTATGGCTACACCTTC; CDR3aa: CASSYSTQGANYGYTF
v_gene: TRBV7-9; j_gene: TRBJ1-5; abundance: .; d_gene: .; CDR3nt: TGTGCCAGCACCGTCAGGGATAGTCAGCCCCAGCATTTT; CDR3aa: CASTVRDSQPQHF
v_gene: TRBV2; j_gene: TRBJ2-1; abundance: .; d_gene: .; CDR3nt: TGTGCCAGCAGCTTACTAGTTAATGAGCAGTTCTTC; CDR3aa: CASSLLVNEQFF
v_gene: TRBV9; j_gene: TRBJ2-3; abundance: .; d_gene: TRBD1; CDR3nt: TGTGCCAGCACCAGGTGGGGGACAGTCACAGATACGCAGTATTTT; CDR3aa: CASTRWGTVTDTQYF
v_gene: TRBV9; j_gene: TRBJ2-3; abundance: .; d_gene: .; CDR3nt: TGTGCCAGCAGCGTAGTAACAGTCGCAGGGGCAGATACGCAGTATTTT; CDR3aa: CASSVVTVAGADTQYF
v_gene: TRBV10-1; j_gene: TRBJ2-3; abundance: .; d_gene: .; CDR3nt: TGCGCCAGCAGTGCTTCTGGCACAGATACGCAGTATTTT; CDR3aa: CASSASGTDTQYF
v_gene: TRBV10-3; j_gene: TRBJ2-7; abundance: .; d_gene: TRBD1; CDR3nt: TGTGCCATCAGTGATAGGACAGGGGGCGAGCAGTACTTC; CDR3aa: CAISDRTGGEQYF
v_gene: TRBV28; j_gene: TRBJ1-1; abundance: few; d_gene: .; CDR3nt: TGTGCCAGCACATCCACTGAAGCTTTCTTT; CDR3aa: CASTSTEAFF
v_gene: TRBV5-6; j_gene: TRBJ2-7; abundance: .; d_gene: TRBD1; CDR3nt: TGTGCCAGCAGCTTCATGGACAGGGCAGACGAGCAGTACTTC; CDR3aa: CASSFMDRADEQYF
v_gene: TRBV9; j_gene: TRBJ1-2; abundance: .; d_gene: TRBD1; CDR3nt: TGTGCCAGCAGCGCGAACAGACAGGGCTATGGCTACACCTTC; CDR3aa: CASSANRQGYGYTF
v_gene: TRBV27; j_gene: TRBJ2-2; abundance: few; d_gene: TRBD2; CDR3nt: TGTGCCAGCCGACTAGCAGACACCGGGGAGCTGTTTTTT; CDR3aa: CASRLADTGELFF
v_gene: TRBV28; j_gene: TRBJ2-1; abundance: .; d_gene: TRBD2; CDR3nt: TGTGCCAGCAGTCCCCCGCTAGCGGGGGGCTACAATGAGCAGTTCTTC; CDR3aa: CASSPPLAGGYNEQFF
v_gene: TRBV21-1; j_gene: TRBJ2-4; abundance: .; d_gene: .; CDR3nt: TGTGCCAGCAGCGTCCGGGACAGGGTGTATTGGTCCAAAAACATTCAGTACTTC; CDR3aa: CASSVRDRVYWSKNIQYF
v_gene: TRBV27; j_gene: TRBJ1-6; abundance: .; d_gene: TRBD1; CDR3nt: TGTGCCAGCAGTTTATCCCGACAGGGTTTGGCACCCCTCCACTTT; CDR3aa: CASSLSRQGLAPLHF
v_gene: TRBV4-3; j_gene: TRBJ2-7; abundance: .; d_gene: TRBD1; CDR3nt: TGCGCCAGCAGCCAGGACGGGACAGGGATCTACGAGCAGTACTTC; CDR3aa: CASSQDGTGIYEQYF
v_gene: TRBV2; j_gene: TRBJ1-2; abundance: .; d_gene: TRBD1; CDR3nt: TGTGCCAGCAGTCAGAGGACAGGGCACGGCTACACCTTC; CDR3aa: CASSQRTGHGYTF
v_gene: TRBV12-5; j_gene: TRBJ2-3; abundance: .; d_gene: .; CDR3nt: TGTGCTAGTGGCTGGGGCCCCGATAGCACAGATACGCAGTATTTT; CDR3aa: CASGWGPDSTDTQYF
v_gene: TRBV28; j_gene: TRBJ2-7; abundance: .; d_gene: TRBD2; CDR3nt: TGTGCCAGCAGTTTCTCCAGCGGGAGTAGCGAGCAGTACTTC; CDR3aa: CASSFSSGSSEQYF
v_gene: TRBV28; j_gene: TRBJ1-6; abundance: .; d_gene: .; CDR3nt: TGTGCCAGCATCTCTCCGGGGGGCTCCTATAATTCACCCCTCCACTTT; CDR3aa: CASISPGGSYNSPLHF
v_gene: TRBV4-2; j_gene: TRBJ2-7; abundance: .; d_gene: TRBD2; CDR3nt: TGTGCCAGCAGCCTAGCCGGGACTAGCGGGCCTTACGAGCAGTACTTC; CDR3aa: CASSLAGTSGPYEQYF
v_gene: TRBV29-1; j_gene: TRBJ1-1; abundance: few; d_gene: TRBD1; CDR3nt: TGCAGCGTTGTGGGACGGACAGGTTGGCGAGAAGCTTTCTTT; CDR3aa: CSVVGRTGWREAFF
v_gene: TRBV6-5; j_gene: TRBJ2-1; abundance: .; d_gene: TRBD1; CDR3nt: TGTGCCAGCAGTTACTCAGGACAGGGTTCTGAGCAGTTCTTC; CDR3aa: CASSYSGQGSEQFF
v_gene: TRBV5-1; j_gene: TRBJ2-3; abundance: .; d_gene: TRBD2; CDR3nt: TGCGCCAGCAGCCCTACTAGCGGGGGCAGGTTAGATACGCAGTATTTT; CDR3aa: CASSPTSGGRLDTQYF
v_gene: TRBV5-1; j_gene: TRBJ2-7; abundance: .; d_gene: .; CDR3nt: TGCGCCAGCAGCTGGGGCCTGGCCTACGAGCAGTACTTC; CDR3aa: CASSWGLAYEQYF
v_gene: TRBV7-9; j_gene: TRBJ2-3; abundance: .; d_gene: TRBD1; CDR3nt: TGTGCCAGCAGCTGGGAGACAGGGGCTGGCACAGATACGCAGTATTTT; CDR3aa: CASSWETGAGTDTQYF
v_gene: TRBV7-2; j_gene: TRBJ2-1; abundance: .; d_gene: .; CDR3nt: TGTGCCAGCAGTTCCGGTCCTGAGCAGTTCTTC; CDR3aa: CASSSGPEQFF
v_gene: TRBV5-5; j_gene: TRBJ2-5; abundance: once; d_gene: .; CDR3nt: TGTGCCAGCAGCTTGGCGGTCCGTCAGACGGAGGAGACCCAGTACTTC; CDR3aa: CASSLAVRQTEETQYF
v_gene: TRBV2; j_gene: TRBJ1-1; abundance: .; d_gene: .; CDR3nt: TGTGCCAGCAGTGTTTCCAGGTCGAACAGTGAAGCTTTCTTT; CDR3aa: CASSVSRSNSEAFF
v_gene: TRBV5-1; j_gene: TRBJ2-7; abundance: .; d_gene: .; CDR3nt: TGCGCCAGCAGCTTTGGTAGGGACACGTGGACCTACGAGCAGTACTTC; CDR3aa: CASSFGRDTWTYEQYF
v_gene: TRBV27; j_gene: TRBJ1-1; abundance: .; d_gene: TRBD1; CDR3nt: TGTGCCAGCAGTCCCCAAAGGGGGACAGGGCGGCTGAACACTGAAGCTTTCTTT; CDR3aa: CASSPQRGTGRLNTEAFF
v_gene: TRBV6-1; j_gene: TRBJ1-3; abundance: once; d_gene: TRBD1; CDR3nt: TGTGCCAGCAGTGAAGCGGGACAGGGTGCTGGAAACACCATATATTTT; CDR3aa: CASSEAGQGAGNTIYF
v_gene: TRBV16; j_gene: TRBJ2-1; abundance: .; d_gene: TRBD1; CDR3nt: TGTGCCAGCAGCTTCGACAGGGTCAATGAGCAGTTCTTC; CDR3aa: CASSFDRVNEQFF
v_gene: TRBV18; j_gene: TRBJ1-1; abundance: .; d_gene: TRBD1; CDR3nt: TGTGCCAGCTCACTGACAGGGCCCACTGAAGCTTTCTTT; CDR3aa: CASSLTGPTEAFF
v_gene: TRBV19; j_gene: TRBJ1-5; abundance: once; d_gene: TRBD1; CDR3nt: TGTGCCAGTAGAAGACAGGGGGATAATCAGCCCCAGCATTTT; CDR3aa: CASRRQGDNQPQHF
v_gene: TRBV5-4; j_gene: TRBJ1-2; abundance: .; d_gene: .; CDR3nt: TGTGCCAGCAGCTTCGGAGTGAACTATGGCTACACCTTC; CDR3aa: CASSFGVNYGYTF
v_gene: TRBV5-6; j_gene: TRBJ1-1; abundance: .; d_gene: .; CDR3nt: TGTGCCAGCAGCTTGCGTGGGGGGTCCAGGAACACTGAAGCTTTCTTT; CDR3aa: CASSLRGGSRNTEAFF
v_gene: TRBV18; j_gene: TRBJ2-7; abundance: .; d_gene: TRBD1; CDR3nt: TGTGCCAGCTCACTGCCTGACAGGGGCCACGAGCAGTACTTC; CDR3aa: CASSLPDRGHEQYF
v_gene: TRBV13; j_gene: TRBJ2-1; abundance: few; d_gene: TRBD1; CDR3nt: TGTGCCAGCAGCCCCCCGGGACAGGTCTACAATGAGCAGTTCTTC; CDR3aa: CASSPPGQVYNEQFF
v_gene: TRBV6-1; j_gene: TRBJ2-1; abundance: .; d_gene: .; CDR3nt: TGTGCCAGCAGTGAGCAGGGATGGGTCAATGAGCAGTTCTTC; CDR3aa: CASSEQGWVNEQFF